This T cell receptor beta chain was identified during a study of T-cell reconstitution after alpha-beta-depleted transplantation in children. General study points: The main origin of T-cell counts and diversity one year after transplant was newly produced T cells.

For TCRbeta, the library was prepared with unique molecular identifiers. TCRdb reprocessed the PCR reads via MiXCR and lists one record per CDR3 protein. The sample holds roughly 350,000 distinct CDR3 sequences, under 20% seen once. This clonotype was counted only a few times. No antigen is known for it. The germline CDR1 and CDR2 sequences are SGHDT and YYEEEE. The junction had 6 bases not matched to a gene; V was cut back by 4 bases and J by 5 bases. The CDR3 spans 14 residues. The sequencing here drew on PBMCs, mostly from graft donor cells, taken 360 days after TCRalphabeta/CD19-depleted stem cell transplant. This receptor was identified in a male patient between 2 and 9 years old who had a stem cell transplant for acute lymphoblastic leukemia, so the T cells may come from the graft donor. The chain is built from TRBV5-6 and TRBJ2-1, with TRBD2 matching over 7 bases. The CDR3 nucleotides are TGTGCCAGCAGCCGGACTAGAGGGGACAATGAGCAGTTCTTC. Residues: CASSRTRGDNEQFF.